Listed here are 5 T cell receptor beta chains from one sample, sequenced in a study of early T cells in non-severe SARS-CoV-2 infection. TCRdb recomputed calls from the 5' RACE reads with MiXCR, one row per CDR3 protein. The sample records tens of thousands of distinct CDR3 sequences, more than 12% being singletons. The sequenced sample consisted of whole blood. The receptors derive from an adult who was a healthcare worker with PCR-confirmed SARS-CoV-2 infection or an uninfected control (not recorded which).

This chain uses TRBV7-2 with TRBJ1-5, with D possibly TRBD1 on 5 matching bases. Trimming took off 4 bases at V and 9 bases at J, with 7 bases between the two ends. CDR3 size: 11 residues. The germline V gene encodes CDR1 SGHTA and CDR2 FQGNSA. The CDR3: CASSYGGPQHF. For the CDR3, the DNA is TGTGCCAGCAGCTACGGGGGGCCCCAGCATTTT.

J is TRBJ1-1 and V is TRBV27; tentatively, D is TRBD1 (5 bases). CDR3 length: 15 residues. V lost 6 bases and J 4 bases, leaving 18 bases between the germline ends. From germline, CDR1 is MNHEY and CDR2 SMNVEV (reference sequence). CDR3: CASRAPTGGFTEAFF. The DNA for the CDR3 is TGTGCCAGCAGAGCCCCCACGGGGGGATTCACTGAAGCTTTCTTT.

V usage is TRBV20-1 and J usage is TRBJ2-3, with 7 bases matching TRBD2. Germline-derived CDR1 and CDR2 are DFQATT and SNEGSKA (reference sequence). V shed 4 bases, J shed 2 bases, and the junction held 9 bases outside the gene matches. This CDR3 has 15 amino acids. CDR3 residues: CSATELARVTDTQYF. CDR3 coding DNA: TGCAGTGCTACCGAACTAGCGAGGGTCACAGATACGCAGTATTTT.

In this sample, this clonotype turned up a few times. This chain links TRBV19 with TRBJ1-5, with a possible D match to TRBD1 (6 bases). The CDR3 contains 14 residues. CDR1 LNHDA and CDR2 SQIVND come from the germline V gene (reference sequence). Trimming left V 1 base short and J 6 bases short, with 10 bases between. CDR3: CASSIGGQGQPQHF. The CDR3 DNA reads TGTGCCAGTAGTATAGGGGGGCAGGGTCAGCCCCAGCATTTT.

The chain is built from TRBV7-2 and TRBJ2-7, with D possibly called TRBD1 or TRBD2 (5 bases each). The germline gives CDR1 SGHTA, CDR2 FQGNSA. V lost 5 bases to trimming and J lost 3 bases, with 20 bases between them. This CDR3 has 16 residues. CDR3 DNA: TGTGCCAGCAGCCTCGGGACCGCCTCCTGGCTCTACGAGCAGTACTTC. This sequence encodes CASSLGTASWLYEQYF.